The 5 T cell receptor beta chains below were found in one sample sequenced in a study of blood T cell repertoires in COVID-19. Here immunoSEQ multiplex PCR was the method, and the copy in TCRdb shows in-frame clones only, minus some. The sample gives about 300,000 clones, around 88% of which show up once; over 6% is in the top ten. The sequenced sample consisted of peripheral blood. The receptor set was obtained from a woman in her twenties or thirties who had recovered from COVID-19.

Written as DNA, the CDR3 is TGTGCCAGCAGCTTATGGGAGGACGGCACCGGGGAGCTGTTTTTT. Translation: CASSLWEDGTGELFF. The chain employs TRBV7-2 and TRBJ2-2, with D possibly TRBD2 on 6 matching bases. V gave up 2 bases and J gave up 4 bases, with 11 bases separating them. The length of the CDR3 is 15 residues. Germline lookup yields CDR1 SGHTA and CDR2 FQGNSA.

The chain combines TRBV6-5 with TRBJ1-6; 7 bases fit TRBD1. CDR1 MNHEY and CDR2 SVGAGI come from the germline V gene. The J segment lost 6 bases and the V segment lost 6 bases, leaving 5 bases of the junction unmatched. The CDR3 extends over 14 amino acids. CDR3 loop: CASRRGLLNSPLHF. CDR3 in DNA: TGTGCCAGCAGAAGGGGGCTACTTAATTCACCCCTCCACTTT.

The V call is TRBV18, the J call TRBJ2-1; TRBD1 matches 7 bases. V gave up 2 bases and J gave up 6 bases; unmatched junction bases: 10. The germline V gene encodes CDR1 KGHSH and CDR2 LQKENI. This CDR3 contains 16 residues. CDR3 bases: TGTGCCAGCTCACCAGGACATGGGACAGTGACCAATGAGCAGTTCTTC. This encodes CASSPGHGTVTNEQFF.

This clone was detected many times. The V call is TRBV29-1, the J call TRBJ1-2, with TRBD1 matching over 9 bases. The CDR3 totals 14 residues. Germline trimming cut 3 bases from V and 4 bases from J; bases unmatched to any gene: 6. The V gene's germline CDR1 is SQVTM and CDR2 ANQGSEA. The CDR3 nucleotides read TGCAGCGTTGAGGACCCGGGACAGGGCTATGGCTACACCTTC. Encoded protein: CSVEDPGQGYGYTF. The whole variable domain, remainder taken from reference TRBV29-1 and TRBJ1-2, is SAVISQKPSRDICQRGTSLTIQCQVDSQVTMMFWYRQQPGQSLTLIATANQGSEATYESGFVIDKFPISRPNLTFSTLTVSNMSPEDSSIYLCSVEDPGQGYGYTFGSGTRLTVV.

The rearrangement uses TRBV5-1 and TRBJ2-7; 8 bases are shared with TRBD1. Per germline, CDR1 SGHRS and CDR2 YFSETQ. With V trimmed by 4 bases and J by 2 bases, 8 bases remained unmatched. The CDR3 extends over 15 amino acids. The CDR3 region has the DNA TGCGCCAGCAGCCCGACCGGGACAGGACCCTACGAGCAGTACTTC. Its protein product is CASSPTGTGPYEQYF. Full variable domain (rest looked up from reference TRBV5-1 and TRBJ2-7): KAGVTQTPRYLIKTRGQQVTLSCSPISGHRSVSWYQQTPGQGLQFLFEYFSETQRNKGNFPGRFSGRQFSNSRSEMNVSTLELGDSALYLCASSPTGTGPYEQYFGPGTRLTVT.